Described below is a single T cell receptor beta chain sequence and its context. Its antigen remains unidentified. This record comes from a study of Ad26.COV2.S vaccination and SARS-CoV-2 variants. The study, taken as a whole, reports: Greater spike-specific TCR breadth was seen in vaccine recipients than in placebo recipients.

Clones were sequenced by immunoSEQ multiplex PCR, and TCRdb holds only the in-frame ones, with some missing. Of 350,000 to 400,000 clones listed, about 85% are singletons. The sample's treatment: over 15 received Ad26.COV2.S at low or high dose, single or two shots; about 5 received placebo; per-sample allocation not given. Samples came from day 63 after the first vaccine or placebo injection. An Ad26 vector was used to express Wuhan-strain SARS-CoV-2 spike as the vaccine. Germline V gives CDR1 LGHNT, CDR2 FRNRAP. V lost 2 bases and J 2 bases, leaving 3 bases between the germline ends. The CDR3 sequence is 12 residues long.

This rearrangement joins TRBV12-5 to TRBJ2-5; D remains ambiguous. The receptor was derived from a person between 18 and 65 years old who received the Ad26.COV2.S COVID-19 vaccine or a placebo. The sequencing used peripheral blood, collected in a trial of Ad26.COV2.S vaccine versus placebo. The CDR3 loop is CASGLIQETQYF. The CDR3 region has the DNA TGTGCTAGTGGTTTGATTCAAGAGACCCAGTACTTC.